The clone carrying this T cell receptor beta chain occurred many times. Its specificity is unknown. The entry originates in a study of CD8 T cells in ankylosing spondylitis. Study-level results: Reportedly, matched ankylosing spondylitis synovial fluid was significantly enriched for disease-linked clones. A motif of 7 to 9 highly homologous TCR beta variants was seen as apparently characteristic of ankylosing spondylitis blood. Several of the motif variants were reported before in synovial fluid and blood from reactive arthritis. Disease-linked clones proved CD8+ and comparatively uncommon in peripheral blood.

CDR3 length: 16 residues. The V gene's germline CDR1 is DFQATT and CDR2 SNEGSKA (reference sequence). With 6 bases removed from V and 4 bases from J, the gap between germline ends came to 24 bases. 5'-RACE, quantitative and with molecular barcodes, yielded the TCR beta libraries. MiXCR, applied by TCRdb to the 5' RACE reads, yields one record per CDR3 protein. The table shows roughly 670,000 distinct CDR3 sequences, with 19% occurring only once. Source material: blood, either unsorted or a sorted T cell fraction (not recorded which). The chain employs TRBV20-1 and TRBJ2-5; possibly TRBD1 or TRBD2 for D (5 bases each). The origin of this receptor is a male donor with ankylosing spondylitis. The CDR3 nucleotides are TGCAGTGCCCTTAATCCGGGACGCGCAGTCCTAGAGACCCAGTACTTC. Its protein is CSALNPGRAVLETQYF.